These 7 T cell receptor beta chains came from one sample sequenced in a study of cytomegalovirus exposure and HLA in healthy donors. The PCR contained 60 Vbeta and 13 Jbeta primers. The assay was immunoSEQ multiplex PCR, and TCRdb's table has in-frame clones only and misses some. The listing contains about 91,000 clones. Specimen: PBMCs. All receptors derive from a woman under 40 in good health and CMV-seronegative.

Here the CDR3 reads CASGGYGTGELFF. Written as DNA, the CDR3 is TGTGCCAGCGGGGGGTACGGCACCGGGGAGCTGTTTTTT. The chain carries TRBV2 and TRBJ2-2; D possibly corresponds to TRBD2 (6 bases). In germline, CDR1 is SNHLY, CDR2 FYNNEI. Trimming cost V 8 bases and J 4 bases, with 11 bases left between them. The CDR3 runs 13 residues. The entire variable domain, with the rest obtained from reference TRBV2 and TRBJ2-2, is as follows: EPEVTQTPSHQVTQMGQEVILRCVPISNHLYFYWYRQILGQKVEFLVSFYNNEISEKSEIFDDQFSVERPDGSNFTLKIRSTKLEDSAMYFCASGGYGTGELFFGEGSRLTVL.

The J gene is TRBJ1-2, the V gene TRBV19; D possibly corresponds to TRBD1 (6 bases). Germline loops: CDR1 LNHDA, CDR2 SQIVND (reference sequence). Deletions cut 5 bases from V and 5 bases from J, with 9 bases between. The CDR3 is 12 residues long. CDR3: CASSGRGYGYTF. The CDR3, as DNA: TGTGCCAGTAGTGGCAGGGGATATGGCTACACCTTC.

The DNA of the CDR3 is TGTGCCAGCAACGTCCGGGACAGGGGGATCGGTGAGCAGTTCTTC. This sequence encodes CASNVRDRGIGEQFF. V and J are TRBV6-1 and TRBJ2-1, with 11 bases matching TRBD1. This CDR3 is built from 15 residues. From germline, CDR1 is MNHNS and CDR2 SASEGT. V lost 7 bases to trimming and J lost 9 bases; unmatched junction nucleotides: 11.

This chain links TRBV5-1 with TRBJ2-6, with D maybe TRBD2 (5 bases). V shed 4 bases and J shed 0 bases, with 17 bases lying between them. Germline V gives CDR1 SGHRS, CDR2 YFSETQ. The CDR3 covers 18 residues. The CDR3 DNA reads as TGCGCCAGCAGCCACTCGGGGTTCCCTACCTCTGGGGCCAACGTCCTGACTTTC. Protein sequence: CASSHSGFPTSGANVLTF.

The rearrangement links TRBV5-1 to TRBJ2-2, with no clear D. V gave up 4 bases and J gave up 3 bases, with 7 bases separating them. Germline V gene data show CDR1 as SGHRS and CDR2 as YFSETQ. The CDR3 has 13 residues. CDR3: CASSPRDTGELFF. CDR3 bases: TGCGCCAGCAGCCCCCGGGACACCGGGGAGCTGTTTTTT.

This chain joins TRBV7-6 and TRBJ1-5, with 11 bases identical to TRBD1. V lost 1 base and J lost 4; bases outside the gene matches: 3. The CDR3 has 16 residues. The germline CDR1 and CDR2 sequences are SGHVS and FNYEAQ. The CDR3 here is CASSLEGTGGNQPQHF. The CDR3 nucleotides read TGTGCCAGCAGCTTAGAAGGGACAGGGGGAAATCAGCCCCAGCATTTT. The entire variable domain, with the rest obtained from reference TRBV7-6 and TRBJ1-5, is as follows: GAGVSQSPRYKVTKRGQDVALRCDPISGHVSLYWYRQALGQGPEFLTYFNYEAQQDKSGLPNDRFSAERPEGSISTLTIQRTEQRDSAMYRCASSLEGTGGNQPQHFGDGTRLSIL.

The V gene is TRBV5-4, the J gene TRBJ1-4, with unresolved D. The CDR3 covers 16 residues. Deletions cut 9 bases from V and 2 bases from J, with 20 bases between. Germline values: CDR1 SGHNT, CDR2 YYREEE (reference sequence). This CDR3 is CATSRRREDTNEKLFF. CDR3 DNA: TGTGCCACCTCCCGGAGGAGGGAAGATACTAATGAAAAACTGTTTTTT.